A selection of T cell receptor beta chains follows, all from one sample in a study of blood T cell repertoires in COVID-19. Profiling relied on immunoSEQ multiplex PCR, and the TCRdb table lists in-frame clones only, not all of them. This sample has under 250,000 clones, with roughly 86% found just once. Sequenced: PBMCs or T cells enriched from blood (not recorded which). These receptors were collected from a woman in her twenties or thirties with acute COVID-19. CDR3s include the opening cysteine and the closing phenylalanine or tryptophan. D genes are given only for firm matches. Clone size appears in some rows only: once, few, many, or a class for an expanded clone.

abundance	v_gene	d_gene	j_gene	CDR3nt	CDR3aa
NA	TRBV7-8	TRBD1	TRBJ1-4	TGTGCCAGCAGCATAGAGACAGGGGCTAATGAAAAACTGTTTTTT	CASSIETGANEKLFF
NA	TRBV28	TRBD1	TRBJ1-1	TGTGCCAGCAGTTCCATCCTAGGGCGGCAGGGGGCGGGCACTGAAGCTTTCTTT	CASSSILGRQGAGTEAFF
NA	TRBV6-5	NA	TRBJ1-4	TGTGCCAGCAGTTACCGTATGTTAGAAAAACTGTTTTTT	CASSYRMLEKLFF
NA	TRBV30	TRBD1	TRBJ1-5	TGTGCCTGGAGCCGTGCCCGGGCAGGGGGCGATCAGCCCCAGCATTTT	CAWSRARAGGDQPQHF
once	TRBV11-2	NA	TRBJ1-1	TGTGCCAGCAGCTCACAGGGATTTGAAGCTTTCTTT	CASSSQGFEAFF
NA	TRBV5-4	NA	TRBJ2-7	TGTGCCAGCAGCTTGGGGCAGGGCTCCTACGAGCAGTACTTC	CASSLGQGSYEQYF
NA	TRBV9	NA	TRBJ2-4	TGTGCCAGCAGTCCCTACCCCGGAGACATTCAGTACTTC	CASSPYPGDIQYF
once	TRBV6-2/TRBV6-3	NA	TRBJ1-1	TGTGCCAGCAGTGACCACAGGGAGAACACTGAAGCTTTCTTT	CASSDHRENTEAFF
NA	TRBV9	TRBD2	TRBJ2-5	TGTGCCAGCAGCGCCGGGACTAGCGGAACGGAGACCCAGTACTTC	CASSAGTSGTETQYF
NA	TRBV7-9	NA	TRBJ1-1	TGTGCCAGCAGCTTATATGGGGACATTGAAGCTTTCTTT	CASSLYGDIEAFF
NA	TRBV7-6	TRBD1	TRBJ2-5	TGTGCCAGTAAGCCAGGTAGACAGGGGACAATCGGTGAGACCCAGTACTTC	CASKPGRQGTIGETQYF
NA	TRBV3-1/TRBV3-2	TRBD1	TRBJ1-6	TGTGCCAGCAGCCTTCGGACAGGGGGCAGATCACCCCTCCACTTT	CASSLRTGGRSPLHF
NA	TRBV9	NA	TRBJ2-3	TGTGCCAGCAGCGTAGGGGCCGTGGGCACAGATACGCAGTATTTT	CASSVGAVGTDTQYF
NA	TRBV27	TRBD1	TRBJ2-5	TGTGCCAGCAGTTTATCCGCCCCGACAGGGGGCGGTGAGACCCAGTACTTC	CASSLSAPTGGGETQYF
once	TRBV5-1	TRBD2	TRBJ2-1	TGCGCCAGCAGCTTGTTTCTAGCGGGGGGGAATCAGGGAGATGAGCAGTTCTTC	CASSLFLAGGNQGDEQFF
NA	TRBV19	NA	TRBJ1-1	TGTGCCAGTAGTATGCTAGGGATTGAGGGCACTGAAGCTTTCTTT	CASSMLGIEGTEAFF
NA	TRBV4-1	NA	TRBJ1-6	TGCGCCAGCAGCCACCCTGCCGGGAATAATTCACCCCTCCACTTT	CASSHPAGNNSPLHF
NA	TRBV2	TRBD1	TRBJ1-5	TGTGCCAGCAGTGAAGTAAGGACAGGTAATCAGCCCCAGCATTTT	CASSEVRTGNQPQHF
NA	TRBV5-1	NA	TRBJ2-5	TGCGCCAGCAGCTTGGGGCAGGGAGAGACCCAGTACTTC	CASSLGQGETQYF
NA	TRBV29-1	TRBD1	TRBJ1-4	TGCAGCGTTGAGGGACAGCCTAATGAAAAACTGTTTTTT	CSVEGQPNEKLFF
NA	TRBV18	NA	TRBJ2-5	TGTGCCAGCTCACCCTCTCCCCGGGAGACCCAGTACTTC	CASSPSPRETQYF
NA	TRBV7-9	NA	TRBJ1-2	TGTGCCAGCAGCTTATTTGAGAGCTCTAACTATGGCTACACCTTC	CASSLFESSNYGYTF
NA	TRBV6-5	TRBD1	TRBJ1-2	TGTGCCAGCAGCCCGGACAGGGGAGGTGGCTACACCTTC	CASSPDRGGGYTF
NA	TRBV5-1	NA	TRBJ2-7	TGCGCCAGCAGCTCGGAGGACAGCTCCTACGAGCAGTACTTC	CASSSEDSSYEQYF
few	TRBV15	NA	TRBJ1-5	TGTGCCACCAGCCGGAGACGGGGGAGAAATCAGCCCCAGCATTTT	CATSRRRGRNQPQHF
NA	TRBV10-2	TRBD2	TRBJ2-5	TGCGCCAGCAGTGAAGGAGCGCGGGGGGGAGGGGAGACCCAGTACTTC	CASSEGARGGGETQYF
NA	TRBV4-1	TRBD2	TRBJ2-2	TGCGCCAGCAGCCAGGTGGCTAGCGGGGCTAACACCGGGGAGCTGTTTTTT	CASSQVASGANTGELFF
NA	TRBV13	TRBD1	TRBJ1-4	TGTGCCAGCAGCTTAGGGGACAGGCCTCAGGAACTGTTTTTT	CASSLGDRPQELFF
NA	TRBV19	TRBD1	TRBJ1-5	TGTGCCAGTAGTCCCGACAGGGTGAATAGGCAGCCCCAGCATTTT	CASSPDRVNRQPQHF